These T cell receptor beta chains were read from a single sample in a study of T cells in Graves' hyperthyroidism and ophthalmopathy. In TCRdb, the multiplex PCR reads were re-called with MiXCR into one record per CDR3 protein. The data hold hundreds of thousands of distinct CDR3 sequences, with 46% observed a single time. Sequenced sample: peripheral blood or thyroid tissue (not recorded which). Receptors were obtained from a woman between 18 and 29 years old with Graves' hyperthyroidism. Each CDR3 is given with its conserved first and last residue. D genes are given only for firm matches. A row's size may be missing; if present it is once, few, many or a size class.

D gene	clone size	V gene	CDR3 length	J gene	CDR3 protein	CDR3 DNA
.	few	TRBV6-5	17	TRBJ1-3	CASSYQMLVSLENTIYF	TGTGCCAGCAGTTACCAGATGTTGGTCTCCTTGGAAAACACCATATATTTT
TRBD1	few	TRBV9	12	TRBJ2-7	CASRRTGGEQYF	TGTGCCAGCAGACGGACAGGGGGCGAGCAGTACTTC
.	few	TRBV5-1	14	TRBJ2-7	CASSRGDSSYEQYF	TGCGCCAGCAGCCGGGGGGACAGCTCCTACGAGCAGTACTTC
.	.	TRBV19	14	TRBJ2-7	CASSPGTRAYEQYF	TGTGCCAGTAGTCCAGGGACAAGGGCCTACGAGCAGTACTTC
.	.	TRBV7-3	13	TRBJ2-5	CASSRAGAGTQYF	TGTGCCAGCAGCCGCGCGGGGGCGGGGACCCAGTACTTC
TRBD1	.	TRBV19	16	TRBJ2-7	CASSLRTGPMSYEQYF	TGTGCCAGTAGCCTCAGGACAGGGCCTATGTCGTACGAGCAGTACTTC
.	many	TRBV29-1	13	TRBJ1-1	CSVLVRGNTEAFF	TGCAGCGTTTTGGTCCGGGGAAACACTGAAGCTTTCTTT
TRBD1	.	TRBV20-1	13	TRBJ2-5	CSRQGGSGETQYF	TGCAGCCGACAGGGGGGGTCAGGTGAGACCCAGTACTTC
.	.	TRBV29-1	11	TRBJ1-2	CSLVRQGGYTF	TGCAGCTTAGTAAGGCAGGGAGGCTACACCTTC
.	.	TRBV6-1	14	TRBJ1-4	CAGKTGQHNEKLFF	TGTGCCGGCAAAACAGGACAGCATAATGAAAAACTGTTTTTT
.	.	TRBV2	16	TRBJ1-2	CASSGTTGHFLYGYTF	TGTGCCAGCTCGGGGACTACAGGGCACTTCCTCTATGGCTACACCTTC
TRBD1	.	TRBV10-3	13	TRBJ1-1	CASRRDRATEAFF	TGTGCCAGCAGGAGGGACAGGGCTACTGAAGCTTTCTTT
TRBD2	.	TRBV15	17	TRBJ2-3	CATSRDRAGASTDTQYF	TGTGCCACCAGCAGAGATCGCGCGGGAGCTTCCACAGATACGCAGTATTTT
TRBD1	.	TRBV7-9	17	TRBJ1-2	CASSLIRRTGANYGYTF	TGTGCCAGCAGCTTAATAAGGCGGACAGGGGCCAACTATGGCTACACCTTC
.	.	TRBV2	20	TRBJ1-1	CASSVGHILLSFQMNTEAFF	TGTGCCAGCAGTGTCGGTCACATCTTACTCTCCTTCCAAATGAACACTGAGGCTTTCTTT
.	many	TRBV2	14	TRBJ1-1	CASKTGGFGTEAFF	TGTGCCAGCAAGACCGGGGGGTTCGGCACTGAAGCTTTCTTT
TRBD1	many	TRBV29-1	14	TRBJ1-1	CSVDPTGVNTEAFF	TGCAGCGTTGACCCGACAGGGGTCAACACTGAAGCTTTCTTT
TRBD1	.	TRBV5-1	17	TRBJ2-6	CASSSIKGGTGANVLTF	TGCGCCAGCAGCTCAATAAAAGGGGGCACTGGGGCCAACGTCCTGACTTTC
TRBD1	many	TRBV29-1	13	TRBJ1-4	CSVPGQVNEKLFF	TGCAGCGTTCCGGGACAGGTGAATGAAAAACTGTTTTTT
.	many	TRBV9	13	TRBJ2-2	CASSVEDWAELFF	TGTGCCAGCAGCGTAGAGGACTGGGCGGAGCTGTTTTTT
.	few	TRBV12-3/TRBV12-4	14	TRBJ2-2	CASSLYRNTGELFF	TGTGCCAGCAGTTTGTACAGGAACACCGGGGAGCTGTTTTTT
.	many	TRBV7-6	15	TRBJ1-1	CASSPQQGMDTEAFF	TGTGCCAGCAGCCCTCAACAGGGAATGGACACTGAAGCTTTCTTT
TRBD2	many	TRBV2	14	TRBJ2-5	CASRGTSGRETQYF	TGCGCCAGCAGGGGGACTAGCGGGAGAGAGACCCAGTACTTC
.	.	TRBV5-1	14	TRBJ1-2	CASSAGSGGYGYTF	TGCGCCAGCAGCGCAGGGTCTGGGGGCTATGGCTACACCTTC
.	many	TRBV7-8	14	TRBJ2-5	CASSLDGVQETQYF	TGTGCCAGCAGCCTAGATGGGGTCCAAGAGACCCAGTACTTC